This T cell receptor (beta chain) is from a study of T cell changes during pregnancy in multiple sclerosis. Profiled with immunoSEQ multiplex PCR; TCRdb holds only in-frame clones, not every one. The sample holds tens of thousands of clones, about 89% seen once. The CDR3 contains 14 residues. In germline, CDR1 is SGHDT, CDR2 YYEEEE. The TCR comes from a female donor in good health, enrolled as a control in a pregnancy study. The sample was peripheral blood, taken in the first trimester of pregnancy. The chain links TRBV5-6 to TRBJ2-5; D unclear. The J call may be wrong; the DNA end is better matched by TRBJ2-7. DNA of the CDR3: TGTGCCAGCAGCTTCGCAGGCTCCGACTACGAGCAGTACTTC. Amino acids: CASSFAGSDYEQYF.